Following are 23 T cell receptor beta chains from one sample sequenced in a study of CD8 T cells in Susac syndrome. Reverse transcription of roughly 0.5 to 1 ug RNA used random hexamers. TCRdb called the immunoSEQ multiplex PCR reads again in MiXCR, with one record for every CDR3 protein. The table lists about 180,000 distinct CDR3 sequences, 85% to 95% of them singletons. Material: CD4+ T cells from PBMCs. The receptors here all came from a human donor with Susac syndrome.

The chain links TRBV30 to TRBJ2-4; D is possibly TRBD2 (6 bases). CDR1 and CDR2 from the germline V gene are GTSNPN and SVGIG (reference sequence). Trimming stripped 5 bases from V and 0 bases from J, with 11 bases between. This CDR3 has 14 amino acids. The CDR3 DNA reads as TGTGCCTGGGGTTTGGGACTAGCCAAAAACATTCAGTACTTC. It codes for CAWGLGLAKNIQYF.

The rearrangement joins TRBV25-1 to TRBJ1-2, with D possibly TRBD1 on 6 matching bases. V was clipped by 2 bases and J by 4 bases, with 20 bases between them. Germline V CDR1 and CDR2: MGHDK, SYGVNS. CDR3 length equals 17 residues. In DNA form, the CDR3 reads TGTGCCAGCAGTGAAGGGGGCCAACAGAGCTGGAGCTATGGCTACACCTTC. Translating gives CASSEGGQQSWSYGYTF.

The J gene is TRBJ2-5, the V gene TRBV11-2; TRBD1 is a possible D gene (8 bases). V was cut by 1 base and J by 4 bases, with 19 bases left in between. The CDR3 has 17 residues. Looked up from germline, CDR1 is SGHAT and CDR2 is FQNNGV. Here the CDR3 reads CASSLGGRQGRGETQYF. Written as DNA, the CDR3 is TGTGCCAGCAGCTTAGGTGGTAGACAGGGGAGGGGAGAGACCCAGTACTTC.

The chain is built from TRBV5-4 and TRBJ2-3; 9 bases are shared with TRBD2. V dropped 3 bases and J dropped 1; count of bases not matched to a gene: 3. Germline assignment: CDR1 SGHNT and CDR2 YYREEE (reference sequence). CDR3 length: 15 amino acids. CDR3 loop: CASSSSSGGTDTQYF. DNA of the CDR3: TGTGCCAGCAGCTCCTCTAGCGGGGGCACAGATACGCAGTATTTT.

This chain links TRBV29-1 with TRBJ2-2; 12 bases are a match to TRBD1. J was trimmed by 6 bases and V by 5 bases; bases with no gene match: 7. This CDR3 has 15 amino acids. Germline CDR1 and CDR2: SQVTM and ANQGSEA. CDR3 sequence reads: CSVRRDRGPAGELFF. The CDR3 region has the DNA TGCAGCGTTAGGAGGGACAGGGGGCCGGCCGGGGAGCTGTTTTTT.

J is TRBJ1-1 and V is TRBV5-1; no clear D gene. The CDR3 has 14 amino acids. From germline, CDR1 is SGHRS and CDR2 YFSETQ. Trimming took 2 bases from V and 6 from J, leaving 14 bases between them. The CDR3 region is CASSFLGMGAEAFF. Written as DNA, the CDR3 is TGCGCCAGCAGCTTCTTGGGGATGGGCGCTGAAGCTTTCTTT.

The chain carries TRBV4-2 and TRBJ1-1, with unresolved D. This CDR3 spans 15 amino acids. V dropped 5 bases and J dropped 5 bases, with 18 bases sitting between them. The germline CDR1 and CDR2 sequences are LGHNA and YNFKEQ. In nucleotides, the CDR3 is TGTGCCAGCAGCACCTCAGGACTGTTTGGGACTGAAGCTTTCTTT. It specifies CASSTSGLFGTEAFF.

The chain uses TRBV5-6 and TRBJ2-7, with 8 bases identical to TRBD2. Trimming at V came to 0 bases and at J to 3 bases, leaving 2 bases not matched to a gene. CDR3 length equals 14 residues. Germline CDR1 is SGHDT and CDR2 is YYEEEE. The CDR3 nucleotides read TGTGCCAGCAGCTTGGTTAGCGGGGTCTACGAGCAGTACTTC. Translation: CASSLVSGVYEQYF. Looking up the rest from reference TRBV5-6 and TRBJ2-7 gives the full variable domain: DAGVTQSPTHLIKTRGQQVTLRCSPKSGHDTVSWYQQALGQGPQFIFQYYEEEERQRGNFPDRFSGHQFPNYSSELNVNALLLGDSALYLCASSLVSGVYEQYFGPGTRLTVT.

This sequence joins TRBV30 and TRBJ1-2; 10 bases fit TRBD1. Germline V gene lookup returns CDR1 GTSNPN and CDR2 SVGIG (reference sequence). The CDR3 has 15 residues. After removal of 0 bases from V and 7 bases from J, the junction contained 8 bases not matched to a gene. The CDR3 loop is CAWSVRGTGARGYTF. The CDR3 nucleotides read TGTGCCTGGAGTGTACGGGGGACAGGGGCTCGTGGCTACACCTTC.

This CDR3 is CSVGRGTDTQYF. The DNA for the CDR3 is TGCAGCGTTGGAAGGGGCACAGATACGCAGTATTTT. The gene calls are TRBV29-1 and TRBJ2-3, with unresolved D. Trimming shortened V by 4 bases and J by 1 base, and 6 bases separated the two germline ends. The CDR3 has 12 amino acids. Looked up from germline, CDR1 is SQVTM and CDR2 is ANQGSEA.

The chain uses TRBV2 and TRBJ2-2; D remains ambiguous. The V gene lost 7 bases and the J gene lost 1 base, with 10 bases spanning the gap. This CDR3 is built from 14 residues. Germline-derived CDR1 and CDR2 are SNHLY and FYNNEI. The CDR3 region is CASKAERNTGELFF. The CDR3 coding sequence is TGTGCCAGCAAGGCTGAGAGGAACACCGGGGAGCTGTTTTTT.

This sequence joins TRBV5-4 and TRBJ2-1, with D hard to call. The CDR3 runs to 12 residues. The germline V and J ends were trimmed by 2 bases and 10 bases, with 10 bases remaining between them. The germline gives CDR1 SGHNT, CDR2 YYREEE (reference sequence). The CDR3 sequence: CASSFVEEEQFF. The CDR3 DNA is TGTGCCAGCAGCTTCGTGGAAGAGGAGCAGTTCTTC.

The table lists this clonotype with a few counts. The CDR3 nucleotides read TGTGCCAGCAGCTTACCTACCCCTGGGGCCAACGTCCTGACTTTC. This gives the protein CASSLPTPGANVLTF. The chain couples TRBV5-4 to TRBJ2-6; no firm D call. Trimming shortened V by 2 bases and J by 2 bases, and 8 bases separated the two germline ends. In germline, CDR1 is SGHNT, CDR2 YYREEE (reference sequence). The CDR3 is 15 amino acids.

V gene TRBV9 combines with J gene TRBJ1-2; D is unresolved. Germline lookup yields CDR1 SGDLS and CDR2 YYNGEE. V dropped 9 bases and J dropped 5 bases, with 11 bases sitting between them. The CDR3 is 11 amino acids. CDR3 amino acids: CATHGVYGYTF. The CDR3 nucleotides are TGTGCCACCCATGGGGTATATGGCTACACCTTC.

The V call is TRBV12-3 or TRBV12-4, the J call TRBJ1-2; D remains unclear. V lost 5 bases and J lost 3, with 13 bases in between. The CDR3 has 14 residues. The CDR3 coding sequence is TGTGCCAGCAGTCCTCCTGGTGTACACTATGGCTACACCTTC. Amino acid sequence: CASSPPGVHYGYTF.

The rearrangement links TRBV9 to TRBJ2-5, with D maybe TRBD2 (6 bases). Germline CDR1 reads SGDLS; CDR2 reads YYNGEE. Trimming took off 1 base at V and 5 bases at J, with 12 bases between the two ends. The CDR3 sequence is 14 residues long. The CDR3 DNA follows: TGTGCCAGCAGCGTATCGGAGGGAGTGGAGACCCAGTACTTC. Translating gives CASSVSEGVETQYF.

CDR3 region: CASSPPSQDTKQFF. CDR3 bases: TGTGCCAGCTCACCACCGTCTCAGGACACTAAGCAGTTCTTC. The rearrangement joins TRBV18 to TRBJ2-1, with D tentatively TRBD1 (5 bases). The germline V gene has CDR1 KGHSH and CDR2 LQKENI. The CDR3 length is 14 residues. Trimming pared 0 bases from V and 11 bases from J, leaving 14 bases between.

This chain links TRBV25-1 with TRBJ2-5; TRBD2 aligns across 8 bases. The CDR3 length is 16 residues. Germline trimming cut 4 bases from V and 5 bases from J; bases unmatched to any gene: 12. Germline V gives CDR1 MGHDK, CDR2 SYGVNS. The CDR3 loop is CASSALGGAVEETQYF. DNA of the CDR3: TGTGCCAGCAGTGCCCTCGGGGGGGCGGTGGAGGAGACCCAGTACTTC.

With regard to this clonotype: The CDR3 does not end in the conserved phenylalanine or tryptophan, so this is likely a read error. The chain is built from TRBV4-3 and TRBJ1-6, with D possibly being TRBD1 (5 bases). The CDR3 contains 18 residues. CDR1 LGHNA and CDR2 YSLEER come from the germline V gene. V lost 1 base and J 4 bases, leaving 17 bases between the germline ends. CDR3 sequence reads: CASSQGQGGTLYNSPLHS. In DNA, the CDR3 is TGCGCCAGCAGCCAAGGGCAAGGAGGGACCTTGTATAATTCACCCCTCCACTCT.

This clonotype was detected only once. The CDR3 sequence is CASSVGVDGYTF. The DNA for the CDR3 is TGTGCCAGCAGCGTAGGAGTGGATGGCTACACCTTC. The genes are TRBV9 and TRBJ1-2; D gene uncertain. The ends were cut back, 0 bases at V and 6 bases at J, with 6 bases in the middle. The CDR3 is 12 amino acids. Germline V gene data show CDR1 as SGDLS and CDR2 as YYNGEE.

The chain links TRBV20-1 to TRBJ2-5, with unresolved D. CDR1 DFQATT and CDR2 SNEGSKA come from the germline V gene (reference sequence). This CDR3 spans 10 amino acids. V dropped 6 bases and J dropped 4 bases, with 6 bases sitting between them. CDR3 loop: CSAVGETQYF. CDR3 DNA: TGCAGTGCGGTCGGAGAGACCCAGTACTTC.

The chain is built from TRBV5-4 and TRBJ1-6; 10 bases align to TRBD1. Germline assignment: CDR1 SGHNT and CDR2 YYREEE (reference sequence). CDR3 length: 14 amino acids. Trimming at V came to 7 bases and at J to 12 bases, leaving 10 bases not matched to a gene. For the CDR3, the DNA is TGTGCCAGCCAGACCGGGACAGGGGCTTTACCCCTCCACTTT. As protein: CASQTGTGALPLHF.

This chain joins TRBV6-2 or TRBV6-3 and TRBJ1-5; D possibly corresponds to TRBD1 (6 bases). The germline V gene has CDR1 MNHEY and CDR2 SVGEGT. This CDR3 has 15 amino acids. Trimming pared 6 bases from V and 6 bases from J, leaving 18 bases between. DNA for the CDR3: TGTGCCAGCAGCCCCACAGGGACGACGGTTCAGCCCCAGCATTTT. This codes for CASSPTGTTVQPQHF.